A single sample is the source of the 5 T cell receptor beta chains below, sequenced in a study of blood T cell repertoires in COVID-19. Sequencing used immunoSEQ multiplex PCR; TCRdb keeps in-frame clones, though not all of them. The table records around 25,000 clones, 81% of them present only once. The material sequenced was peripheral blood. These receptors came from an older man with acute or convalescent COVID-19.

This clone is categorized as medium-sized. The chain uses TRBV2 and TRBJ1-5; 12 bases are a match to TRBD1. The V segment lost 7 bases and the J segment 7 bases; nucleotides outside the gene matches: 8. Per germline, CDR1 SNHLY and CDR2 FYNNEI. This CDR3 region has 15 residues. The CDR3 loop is CASIGTGGFGQPQHF. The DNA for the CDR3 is TGTGCCAGCATTGGGACAGGGGGCTTCGGCCAGCCCCAGCATTTT. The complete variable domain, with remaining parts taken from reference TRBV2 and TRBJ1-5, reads EPEVTQTPSHQVTQMGQEVILRCVPISNHLYFYWYRQILGQKVEFLVSFYNNEISEKSEIFDDQFSVERPDGSNFTLKIRSTKLEDSAMYFCASIGTGGFGQPQHFGDGTRLSIL.

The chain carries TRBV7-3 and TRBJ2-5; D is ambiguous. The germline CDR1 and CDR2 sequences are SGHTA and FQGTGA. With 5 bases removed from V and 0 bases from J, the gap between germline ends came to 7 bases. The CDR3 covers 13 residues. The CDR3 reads CASSLRYQETQYF. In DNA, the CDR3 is TGTGCCAGCAGCCTCCGGTACCAAGAGACCCAGTACTTC.

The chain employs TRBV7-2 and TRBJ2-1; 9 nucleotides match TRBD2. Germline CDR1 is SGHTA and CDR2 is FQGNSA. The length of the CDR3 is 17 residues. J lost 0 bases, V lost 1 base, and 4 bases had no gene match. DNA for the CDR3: TGTGCCAGCAGCTTAGAAGTTAGCGGGAGCTCCTACAATGAGCAGTTCTTC. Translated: CASSLEVSGSSYNEQFF. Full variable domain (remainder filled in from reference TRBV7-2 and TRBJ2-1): GAGVSQSPSNKVTEKGKDVELRCDPISGHTALYWYRQSLGQGLEFLIYFQGNSAPDKSGLPSDRFSAERTGGSVSTLTIQRTQQEDSAVYLCASSLEVSGSSYNEQFFGPGTRLTVL.

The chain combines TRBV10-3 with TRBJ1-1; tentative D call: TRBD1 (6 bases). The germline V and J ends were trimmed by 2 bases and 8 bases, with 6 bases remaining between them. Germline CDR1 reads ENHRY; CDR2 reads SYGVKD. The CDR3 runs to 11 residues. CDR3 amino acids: CAISEGQEAFF. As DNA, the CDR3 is TGTGCCATCAGTGAGGGACAGGAAGCTTTCTTT.

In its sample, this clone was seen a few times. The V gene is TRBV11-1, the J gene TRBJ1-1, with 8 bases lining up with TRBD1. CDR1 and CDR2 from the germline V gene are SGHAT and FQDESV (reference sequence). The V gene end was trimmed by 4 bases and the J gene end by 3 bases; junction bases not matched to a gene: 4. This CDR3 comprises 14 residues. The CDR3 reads CASSSTGVDTEAFF. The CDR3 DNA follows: TGTGCCAGCAGCTCGACAGGGGTAGACACTGAAGCTTTCTTT. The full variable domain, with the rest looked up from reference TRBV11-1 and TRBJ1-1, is EAEVAQSPRYKITEKSQAVAFWCDPISGHATLYWYRQILGQGPELLVQFQDESVVDDSQLPKDRFSAERLKGVDSTLKIQPAELGDSAMYLCASSSTGVDTEAFFGQGTRLTVV.